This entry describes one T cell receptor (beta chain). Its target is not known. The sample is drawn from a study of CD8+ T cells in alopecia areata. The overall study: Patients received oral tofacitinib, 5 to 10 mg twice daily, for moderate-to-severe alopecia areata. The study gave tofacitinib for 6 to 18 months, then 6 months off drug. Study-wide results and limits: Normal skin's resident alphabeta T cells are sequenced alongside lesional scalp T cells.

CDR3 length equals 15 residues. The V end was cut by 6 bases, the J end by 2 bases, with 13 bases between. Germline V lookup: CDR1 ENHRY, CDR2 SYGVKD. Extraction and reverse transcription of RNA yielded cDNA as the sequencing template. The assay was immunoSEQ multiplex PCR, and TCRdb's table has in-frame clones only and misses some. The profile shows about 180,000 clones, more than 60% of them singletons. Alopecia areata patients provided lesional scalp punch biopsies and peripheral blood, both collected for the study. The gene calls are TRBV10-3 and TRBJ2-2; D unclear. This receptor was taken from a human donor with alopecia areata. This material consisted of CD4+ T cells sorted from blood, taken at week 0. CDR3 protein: CAISDDISNTGELFF. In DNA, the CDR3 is TGTGCCATCAGCGATGACATAAGCAACACCGGGGAGCTGTTTTTT.